These T cell receptor beta chains were read from a single sample in a study of blood T cell repertoires in COVID-19. Libraries were prepared by immunoSEQ multiplex PCR; TCRdb keeps only in-frame clonotypes and omits some of them. The sample holds 200,000 to 300,000 clones, around 87% seen once. Sequencing used peripheral blood. The receptor set was obtained from a middle-aged woman who had recovered from COVID-19. Both conserved end residues are trimmed from each CDR3. A row's size may be missing; if present it is once, few, many or a size class.

TRBJ2-5,once,TRBV4-2,ASSQGASGGQETQY
TRBJ2-5,-,TRBV4-3,ASSQGTGGETQY
TRBJ1-2,-,TRBV9,ASSVGDRVGYGYT
TRBJ1-2,-,TRBV5-1,ASSLAGSGGYT
TRBJ1-1,-,TRBV7-8,ASSPRPGNTEAF
TRBJ2-6,-,TRBV27,ASSTGFPGANVLT
TRBJ2-7,-,TRBV5-4,ASSFGLGANEQY
TRBJ1-2,once,TRBV3-1/TRBV3-2,ASSHDSNYGYT
TRBJ1-3,-,TRBV2,ASSGEGNTIY
TRBJ1-5,-,TRBV6-1,ASSEREDQPQH
TRBJ2-2,-,TRBV30,AWSQRGAGFGELF
TRBJ1-4,-,TRBV15,ATSRRDRGANEKLF
TRBJ1-6,-,TRBV30,AWSPGLADPLH
TRBJ2-3,-,TRBV29-1,SVEGLRADTQY
TRBJ2-1,-,TRBV5-1,ASSLVVVSVHSYNEQF
TRBJ2-7,-,TRBV6-1,ASSEAYYEQY
TRBJ1-2,-,TRBV6-5,ASSWGQANYGYT
TRBJ1-2,-,TRBV25-1,ASSTGRYYGYT
TRBJ1-1,-,TRBV5-1,ASSPPGGNTEAF
TRBJ2-5,-,TRBV9,ASSAGTGLKETQY